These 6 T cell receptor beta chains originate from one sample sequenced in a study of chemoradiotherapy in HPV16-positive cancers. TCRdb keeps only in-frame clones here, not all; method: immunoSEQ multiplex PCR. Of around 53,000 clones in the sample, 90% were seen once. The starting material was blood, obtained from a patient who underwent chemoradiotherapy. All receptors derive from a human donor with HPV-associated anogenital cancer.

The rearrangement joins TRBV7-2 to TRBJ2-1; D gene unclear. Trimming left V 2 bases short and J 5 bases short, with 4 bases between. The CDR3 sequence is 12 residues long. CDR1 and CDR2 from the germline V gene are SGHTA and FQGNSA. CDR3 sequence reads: CASSLYNNEQFF. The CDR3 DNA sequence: TGTGCCAGCAGCTTATACAACAATGAGCAGTTCTTC.

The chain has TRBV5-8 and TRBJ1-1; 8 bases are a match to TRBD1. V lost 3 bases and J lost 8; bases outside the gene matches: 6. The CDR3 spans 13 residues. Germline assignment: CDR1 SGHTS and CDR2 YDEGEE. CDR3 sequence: CASSSGQGWEAFF. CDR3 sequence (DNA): TGTGCCAGCAGCTCCGGACAGGGTTGGGAAGCTTTCTTT.

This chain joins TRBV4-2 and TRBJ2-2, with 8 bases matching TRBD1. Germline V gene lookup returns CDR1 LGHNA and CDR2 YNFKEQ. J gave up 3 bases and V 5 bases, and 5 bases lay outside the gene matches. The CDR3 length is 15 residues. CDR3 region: CASSTGQGHTGELFF. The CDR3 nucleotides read TGTGCCAGCAGCACTGGACAGGGTCACACCGGGGAGCTGTTTTTT.

Here the CDR3 DNA reads TGCAGCGCCCGTGGGGGGGGCACCGGGGAGCTGTTTTTT. Residues: CSARGGGTGELFF. The chain employs TRBV29-1 and TRBJ2-2; 7 bases line up with TRBD2. Germline trimming cut 7 bases from V and 4 bases from J; bases unmatched to any gene: 6. This CDR3 is 13 amino acids long. Germline values: CDR1 SQVTM, CDR2 ANQGSEA.

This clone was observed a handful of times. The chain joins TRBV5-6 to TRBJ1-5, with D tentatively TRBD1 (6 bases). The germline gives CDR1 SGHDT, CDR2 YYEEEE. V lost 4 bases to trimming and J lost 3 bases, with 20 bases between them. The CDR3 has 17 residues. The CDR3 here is CASSPTPRGGINQPQHF. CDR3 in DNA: TGTGCCAGCAGCCCGACCCCCAGGGGAGGTATCAATCAGCCCCAGCATTTT.

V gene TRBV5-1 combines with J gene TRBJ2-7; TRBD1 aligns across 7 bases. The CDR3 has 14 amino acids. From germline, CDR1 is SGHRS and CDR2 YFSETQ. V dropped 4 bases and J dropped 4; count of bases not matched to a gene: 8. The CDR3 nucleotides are TGCGCCAGCAGCCGCCGGGACAGAATTTACGAGCAGTACTTC. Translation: CASSRRDRIYEQYF.